What follows describes a single T cell receptor beta chain. Its cognate antigen is unknown. The sample originates from a study of cytomegalovirus exposure and HLA in healthy donors. General observations from the study: An analysis that was carried out later associated 16,000 or so TCR beta sequences with HLA alleles at 0.05 false discovery rate.

The CDR3 consists of 13 residues. CDR1 and CDR2 from the germline V gene are SNHLY and FYNNEI. V gave up 3 bases and J gave up 11 bases; unmatched junction bases: 9. Amplification used 60 Vbeta primers and 13 Jbeta primers. The method was immunoSEQ multiplex PCR; TCRdb's version includes in-frame clones alone and lacks a portion of them. The sample records roughly 190,000 clones, roughly 86% being singletons. The source of this sequence is a woman aged 18-29 years in good health and CMV-seronegative. The J gene is TRBJ2-5, the V gene TRBV2; 7 bases line up with TRBD1. The sample consisted of PBMCs. The CDR3 DNA reads as TGTGCCAGCAGTGAGAACAGGGGATTGGAGCAGTACTTC. Its translation: CASSENRGLEQYF.